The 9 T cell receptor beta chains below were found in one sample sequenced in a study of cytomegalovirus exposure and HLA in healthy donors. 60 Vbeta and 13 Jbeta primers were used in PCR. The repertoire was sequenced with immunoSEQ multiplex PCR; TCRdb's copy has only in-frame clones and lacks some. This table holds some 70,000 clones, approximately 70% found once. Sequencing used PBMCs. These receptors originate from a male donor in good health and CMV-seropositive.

The CDR3 loop is CSVEDPILGGNTIYF. The CDR3, as DNA: TGCAGCGTTGAAGATCCAATTCTGGGCGGAAACACCATATATTTT. V is TRBV29-1 and J is TRBJ1-3, with D uncertain. CDR3 length: 15 residues. Trimming removed 0 bases from V and 4 bases from J, with 13 bases in between. CDR1 is SQVTM and CDR2 is ANQGSEA in the germline V gene.

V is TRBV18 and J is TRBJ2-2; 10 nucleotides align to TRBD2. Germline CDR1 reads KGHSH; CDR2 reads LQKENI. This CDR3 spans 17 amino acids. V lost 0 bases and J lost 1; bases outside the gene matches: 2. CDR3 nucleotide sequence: TGTGCCAGCTCACCACCGTCTAGCGGGGGGAACACCGGGGAGCTGTTTTTT. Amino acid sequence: CASSPPSSGGNTGELFF.

The CDR3 sequence: CASSVPGGFGYTF. CDR3 bases: TGTGCCAGCAGCGTCCCGGGGGGGTTTGGCTACACCTTC. The rearrangement uses TRBV9 and TRBJ1-2, with a tentative D call TRBD1 (5 bases). Germline CDR1 SGDLS, CDR2 YYNGEE. There are 13 residues in the CDR3. Trimming removed 2 bases from V and 7 bases from J, with 12 bases in between.

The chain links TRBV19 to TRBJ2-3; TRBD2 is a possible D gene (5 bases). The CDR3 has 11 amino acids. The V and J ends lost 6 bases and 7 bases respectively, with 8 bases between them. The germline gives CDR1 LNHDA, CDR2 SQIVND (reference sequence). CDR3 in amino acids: CASRRANTQYF. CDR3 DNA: TGTGCCAGTAGGAGGGCGAATACGCAGTATTTT.

The CDR3 region is CASSAKEGGYNEQFF. Written as DNA, the CDR3 is TGTGCCAGTAGTGCAAAGGAGGGCGGCTACAATGAGCAGTTCTTC. This chain uses TRBV19 with TRBJ2-1; TRBD2 is a possible D gene (6 bases). The CDR3 extends over 15 amino acids. The V end was cut by 5 bases, the J end by 3 bases, with 14 bases between. In germline, CDR1 is LNHDA, CDR2 SQIVND (reference sequence).

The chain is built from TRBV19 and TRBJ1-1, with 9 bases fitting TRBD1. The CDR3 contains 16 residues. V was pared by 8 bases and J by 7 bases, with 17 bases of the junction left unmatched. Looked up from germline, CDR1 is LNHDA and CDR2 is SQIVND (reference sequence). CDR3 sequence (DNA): TGTGCCAGTCGGACAGGGGCATTGAAGGGCGCGTATGAAGCTTTCTTT. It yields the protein CASRTGALKGAYEAFF.

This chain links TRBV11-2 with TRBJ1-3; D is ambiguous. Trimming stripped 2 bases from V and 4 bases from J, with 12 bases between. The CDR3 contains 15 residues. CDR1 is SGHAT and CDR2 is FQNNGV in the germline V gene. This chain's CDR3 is CASSLNGLKGNTIYF. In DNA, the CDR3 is TGTGCCAGCAGCTTAAATGGCTTAAAGGGAAACACCATATATTTT.

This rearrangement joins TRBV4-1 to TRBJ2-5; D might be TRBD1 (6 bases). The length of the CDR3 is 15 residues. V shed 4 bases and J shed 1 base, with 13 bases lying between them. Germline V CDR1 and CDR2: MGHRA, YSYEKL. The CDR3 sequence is CASSPTGITQETQYF. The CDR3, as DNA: TGCGCCAGCAGCCCAACAGGGATCACCCAAGAGACCCAGTACTTC.

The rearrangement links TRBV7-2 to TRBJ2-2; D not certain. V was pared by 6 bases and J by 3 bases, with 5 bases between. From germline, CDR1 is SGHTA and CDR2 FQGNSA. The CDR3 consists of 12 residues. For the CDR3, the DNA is TGTGCCAGCAGTTCGTACACCGGGGAGCTGTTTTTT. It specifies CASSSYTGELFF.